This T cell receptor beta chain was sequenced during a study of blood T cell repertoires in COVID-19. Study summary: PBMCs, B-cell-depleted T cells, or T cells provided the cDNA or gDNA that made up the material.

Produced via immunoSEQ multiplex PCR; TCRdb's table is partial and in-frame only. The repertoire holds some 75,000 clones, with about 88% as singletons. The CDR3 totals 15 residues. Germline CDR1 KGHDR, CDR2 SFDVKD. The V and J ends lost 3 bases and 2 bases respectively, with 13 bases between them. This TCR came from a man older than 75 with COVID-19, enrolled during active disease. The sequenced sample consisted of peripheral blood. This rearrangement joins TRBV24-1 to TRBJ2-7; D might be TRBD1 (6 bases). CDR3 nucleotides: TGTGCCACCAGTGATAACCGGGACACAGCCTACGAGCAGTACTTC. Translating it yields CATSDNRDTAYEQYF.